This T cell receptor beta chain was recovered during a study of blood T cell repertoires in COVID-19. About the study: Samples representing acute and convalescent COVID-19 were sourced from the United States, Italy and Spain. The cDNA or gDNA used as material had been derived from T cells, B-cell-depleted T cells, or PBMCs.

Original handling: Estimates of nucleated cell counts were drawn from the amplification of reference gene primers. The repertoire was sequenced with immunoSEQ multiplex PCR; TCRdb's copy has only in-frame clones and lacks some. V and J calls and clone size are copied from that table; D and trimming were computed from the DNA. This sample has some 220,000 clones, with approximately 85% found just once. Germline CDR1 reads SGHNT; CDR2 reads YENEEA. V shed 5 bases and J 4 bases; nucleotides not matched to a gene: 5. The CDR3 is made up of 15 amino acids. The TCR comes from a woman between 65 and 79 years old with COVID-19, enrolled during active disease. The rearrangement uses TRBV11-3 and TRBJ1-6; 7 positions agree with TRBD1. Material for sequencing was peripheral blood. CDR3: CASSVETGYNSPLHF. CDR3 DNA: TGTGCCAGCAGCGTCGAGACAGGGTATAATTCACCCCTCCACTTT.